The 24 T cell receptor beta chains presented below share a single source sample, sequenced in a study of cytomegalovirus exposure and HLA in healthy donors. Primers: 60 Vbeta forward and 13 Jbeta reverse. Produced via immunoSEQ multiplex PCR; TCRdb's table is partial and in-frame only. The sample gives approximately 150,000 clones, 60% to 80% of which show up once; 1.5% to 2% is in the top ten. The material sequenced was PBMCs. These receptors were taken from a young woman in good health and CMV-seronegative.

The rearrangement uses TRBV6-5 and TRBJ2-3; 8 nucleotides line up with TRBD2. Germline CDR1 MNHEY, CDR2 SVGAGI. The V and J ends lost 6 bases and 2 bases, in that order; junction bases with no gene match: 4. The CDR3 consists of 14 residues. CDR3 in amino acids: CASRSGGSTDTQYF. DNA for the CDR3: TGTGCCAGCAGGAGCGGGGGATCCACAGATACGCAGTATTTT.

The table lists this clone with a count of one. The CDR3 nucleotides are TGTGCCAGCAGCGTCGGGACAGCCCTGATCTACGAGCAGTACTTC. Its protein product is CASSVGTALIYEQYF. The V call is TRBV2, the J call TRBJ2-7, with 7 bases that match TRBD1. The trim removed 6 bases at V and 3 bases at J, leaving 11 bases unmatched. Germline V gene sequence: CDR1 SNHLY, CDR2 FYNNEI. The CDR3 runs to 15 residues.

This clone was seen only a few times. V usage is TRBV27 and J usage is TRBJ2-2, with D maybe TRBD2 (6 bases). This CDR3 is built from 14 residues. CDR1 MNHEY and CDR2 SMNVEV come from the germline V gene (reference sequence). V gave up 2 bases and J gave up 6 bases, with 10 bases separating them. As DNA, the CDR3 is TGTGCCAGCAGTTTAGGGGGGATCCCCGGGGAGCTGTTTTTT. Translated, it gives CASSLGGIPGELFF.

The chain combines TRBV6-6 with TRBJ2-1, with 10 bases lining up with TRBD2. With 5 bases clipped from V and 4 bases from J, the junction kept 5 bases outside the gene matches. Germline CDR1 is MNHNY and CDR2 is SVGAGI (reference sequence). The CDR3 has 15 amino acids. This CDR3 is CASSHLAGAYNEQFF. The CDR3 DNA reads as TGTGCCAGCAGTCACCTAGCGGGGGCTTACAATGAGCAGTTCTTC.

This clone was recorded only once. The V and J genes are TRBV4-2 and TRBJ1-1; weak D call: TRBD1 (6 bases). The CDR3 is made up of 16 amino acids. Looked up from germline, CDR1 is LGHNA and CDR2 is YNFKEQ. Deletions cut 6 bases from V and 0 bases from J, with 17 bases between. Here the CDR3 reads CASSPRWTVVNTEAFF. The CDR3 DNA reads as TGTGCCAGCAGTCCGAGATGGACAGTAGTGAACACTGAAGCTTTCTTT.

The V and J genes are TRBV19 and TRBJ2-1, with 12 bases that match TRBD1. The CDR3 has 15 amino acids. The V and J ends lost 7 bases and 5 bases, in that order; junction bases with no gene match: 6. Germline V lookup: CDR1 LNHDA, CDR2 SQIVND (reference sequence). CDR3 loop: CASIGTGGGHNEQFF. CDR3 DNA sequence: TGTGCCAGTATCGGGACAGGGGGCGGTCACAATGAGCAGTTCTTC.

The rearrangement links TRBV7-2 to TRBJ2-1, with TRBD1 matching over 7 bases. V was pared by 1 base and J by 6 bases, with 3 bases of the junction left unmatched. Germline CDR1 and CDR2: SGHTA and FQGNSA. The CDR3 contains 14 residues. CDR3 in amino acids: CASSLEQGFNEQFF. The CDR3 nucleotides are TGTGCCAGCAGCTTAGAACAGGGGTTCAATGAGCAGTTCTTC.

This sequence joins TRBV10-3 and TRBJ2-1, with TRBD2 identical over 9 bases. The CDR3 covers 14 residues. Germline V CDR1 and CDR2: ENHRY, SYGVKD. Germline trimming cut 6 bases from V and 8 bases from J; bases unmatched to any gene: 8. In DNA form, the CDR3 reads TGTGCCATCAGCCCCGGACTAGCGAGGGATGAGCAGTTCTTC. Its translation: CAISPGLARDEQFF.

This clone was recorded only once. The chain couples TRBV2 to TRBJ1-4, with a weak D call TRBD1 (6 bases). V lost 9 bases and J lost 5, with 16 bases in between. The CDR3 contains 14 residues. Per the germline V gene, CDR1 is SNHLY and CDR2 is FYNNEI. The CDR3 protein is CASYWTVKNEKLFF. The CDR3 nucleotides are TGTGCCAGTTACTGGACAGTTAAAAATGAAAAACTGTTTTTT. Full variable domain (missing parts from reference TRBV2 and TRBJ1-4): EPEVTQTPSHQVTQMGQEVILRCVPISNHLYFYWYRQILGQKVEFLVSFYNNEISEKSEIFDDQFSVERPDGSNFTLKIRSTKLEDSAMYFCASYWTVKNEKLFFGSGTQLSVL.

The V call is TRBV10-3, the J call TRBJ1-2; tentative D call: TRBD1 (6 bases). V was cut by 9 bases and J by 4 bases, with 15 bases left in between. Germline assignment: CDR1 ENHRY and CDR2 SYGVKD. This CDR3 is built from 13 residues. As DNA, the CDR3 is TGTGCCATGGAACAGGGTTACGGCTATGGCTACACCTTC. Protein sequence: CAMEQGYGYGYTF.

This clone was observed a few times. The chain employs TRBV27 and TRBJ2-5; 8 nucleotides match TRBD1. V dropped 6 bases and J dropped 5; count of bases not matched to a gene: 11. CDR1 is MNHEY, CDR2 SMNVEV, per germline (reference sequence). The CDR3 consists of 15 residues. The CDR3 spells CASRVQGVAGETQYF. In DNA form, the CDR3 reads TGTGCCAGCAGGGTACAGGGGGTCGCGGGGGAGACCCAGTACTTC.

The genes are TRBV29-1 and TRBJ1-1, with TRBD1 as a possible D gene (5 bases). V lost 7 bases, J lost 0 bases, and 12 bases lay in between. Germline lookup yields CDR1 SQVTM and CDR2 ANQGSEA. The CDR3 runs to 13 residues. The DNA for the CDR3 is TGCAGCGCGACAGAACAACTGAACACTGAAGCTTTCTTT. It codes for CSATEQLNTEAFF.

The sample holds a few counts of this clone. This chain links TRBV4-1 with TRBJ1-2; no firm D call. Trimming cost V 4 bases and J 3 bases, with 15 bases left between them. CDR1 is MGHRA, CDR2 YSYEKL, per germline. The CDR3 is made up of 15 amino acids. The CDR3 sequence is CASSLDPYQDYGYTF. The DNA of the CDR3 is TGCGCCAGCAGCCTAGACCCTTACCAGGACTATGGCTACACCTTC.

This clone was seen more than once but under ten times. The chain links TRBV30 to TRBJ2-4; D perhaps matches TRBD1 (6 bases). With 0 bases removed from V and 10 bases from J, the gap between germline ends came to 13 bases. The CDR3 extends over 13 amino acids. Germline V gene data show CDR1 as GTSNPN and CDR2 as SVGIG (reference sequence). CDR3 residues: CAWSVTGWGIQYF. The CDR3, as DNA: TGTGCCTGGAGTGTAACAGGGTGGGGTATTCAGTACTTC.

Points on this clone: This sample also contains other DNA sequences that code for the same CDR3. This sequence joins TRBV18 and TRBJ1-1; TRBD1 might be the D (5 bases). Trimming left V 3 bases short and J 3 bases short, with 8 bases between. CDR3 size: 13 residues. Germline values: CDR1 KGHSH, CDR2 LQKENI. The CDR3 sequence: CASSPRGDTEAFF. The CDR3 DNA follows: TGTGCCAGCTCACCCCGGGGGGACACTGAAGCTTTCTTT.

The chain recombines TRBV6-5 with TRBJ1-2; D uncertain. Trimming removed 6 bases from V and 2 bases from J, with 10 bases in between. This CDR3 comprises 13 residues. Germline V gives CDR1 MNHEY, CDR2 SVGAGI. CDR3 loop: CASRPTLNYGYTF. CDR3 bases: TGTGCCAGCAGGCCTACACTAAACTATGGCTACACCTTC.

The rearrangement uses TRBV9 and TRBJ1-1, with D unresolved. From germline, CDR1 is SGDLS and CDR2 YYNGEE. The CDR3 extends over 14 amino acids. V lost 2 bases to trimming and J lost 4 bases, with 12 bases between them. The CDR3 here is CASSVDGRGTEAFF. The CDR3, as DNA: TGTGCCAGCAGCGTGGACGGCCGGGGCACTGAAGCTTTCTTT.

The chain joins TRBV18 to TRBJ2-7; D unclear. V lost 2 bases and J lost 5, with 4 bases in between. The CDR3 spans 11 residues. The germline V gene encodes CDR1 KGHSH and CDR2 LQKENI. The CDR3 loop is CASSPGHEQYF. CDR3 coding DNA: TGTGCCAGCTCACCAGGCCACGAGCAGTACTTC.

CDR3 sequence: CASSLPPGQGSEAFF. The DNA for the CDR3 is TGTGCCAGCAGCTTACCGCCGGGACAGGGGTCTGAAGCTTTCTTT. The chain couples TRBV7-2 to TRBJ1-1, with 10 bases identical to TRBD1. The germline V gene has CDR1 SGHTA and CDR2 FQGNSA. After removal of 2 bases from V and 6 bases from J, the junction contained 6 bases not matched to a gene. This CDR3 contains 15 residues.

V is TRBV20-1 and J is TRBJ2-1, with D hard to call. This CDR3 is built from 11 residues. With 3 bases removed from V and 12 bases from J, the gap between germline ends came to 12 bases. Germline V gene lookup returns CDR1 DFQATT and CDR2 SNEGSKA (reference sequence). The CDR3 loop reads CSARSQTRQFF. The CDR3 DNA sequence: TGCAGTGCTAGGTCCCAGACTCGGCAGTTCTTC.

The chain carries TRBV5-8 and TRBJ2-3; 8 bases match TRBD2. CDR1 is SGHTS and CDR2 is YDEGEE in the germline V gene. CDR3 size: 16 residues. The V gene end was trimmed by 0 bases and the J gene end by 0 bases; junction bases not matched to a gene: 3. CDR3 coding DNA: TGTGCCAGCAGCTTGGAAGGACTAGCTAGCACAGATACGCAGTATTTT. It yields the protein CASSLEGLASTDTQYF. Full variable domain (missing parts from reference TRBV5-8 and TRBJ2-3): EAGVTQSPTHLIKTRGQQATLRCSPISGHTSVYWYQQALGLGLQFLLWYDEGEERNRGNFPPRFSGRQFPNYSSELNVNALELEDSALYLCASSLEGLASTDTQYFGPGTRLTVL.

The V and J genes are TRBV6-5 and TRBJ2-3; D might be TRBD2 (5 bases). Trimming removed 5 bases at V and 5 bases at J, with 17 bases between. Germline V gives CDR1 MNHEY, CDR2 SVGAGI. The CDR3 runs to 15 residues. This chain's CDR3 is CASSRSEVTGDTQYF. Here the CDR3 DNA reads TGTGCCAGCAGTCGATCGGAGGTTACTGGAGATACGCAGTATTTT.

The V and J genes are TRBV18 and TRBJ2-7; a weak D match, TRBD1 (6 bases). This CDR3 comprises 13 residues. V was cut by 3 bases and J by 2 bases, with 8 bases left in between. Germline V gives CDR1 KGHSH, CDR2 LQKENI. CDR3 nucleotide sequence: TGTGCCAGCTCACCCGGACAGCCCTACGAGCAGTACTTC. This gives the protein CASSPGQPYEQYF.

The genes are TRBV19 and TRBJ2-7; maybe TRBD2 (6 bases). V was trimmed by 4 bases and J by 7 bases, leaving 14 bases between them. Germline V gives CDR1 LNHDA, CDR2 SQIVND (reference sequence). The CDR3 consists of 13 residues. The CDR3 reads CASSRSTAGEQYF. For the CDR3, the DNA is TGTGCCAGTAGTAGGTCCACGGCGGGGGAGCAGTACTTC.